The rows below give T cell receptor beta chains drawn from one sample of a study of blood T cell repertoires in COVID-19. Some clones are missing from TCRdb's copy, which holds only in-frame ones; the method was immunoSEQ multiplex PCR. The sample records 50,000 to 60,000 clones, more than 70% being singletons. Sequencing input: peripheral blood. All receptors derive from a man aged 55 to 70 with active COVID-19. CDR3s include the opening cysteine and the closing phenylalanine or tryptophan. The order of the fields is clone size, V gene, J gene, CDR3 length, D gene, CDR3 DNA, CDR3 protein. The D gene is left open where the match is weak. The size field is filled for only some rows; it gives once, few, many or a size class.

NA	TRBV5-1	TRBJ2-1	16	TRBD2	TGCGCCAGCAGCCGTGCGGGGGGCGGGAGTAGTAATGAGCAGTTCTTC	CASSRAGGGSSNEQFF
NA	TRBV2	TRBJ1-5	12	TRBD1	TGTGCCACCGGGACAGGGGGTCAGCCCCAGCATTTT	CATGTGGQPQHF
NA	TRBV5-6	TRBJ2-1	11	NA	TGTGCCAGCAGTTCTTACAATGAGCAGTTCTTC	CASSSYNEQFF
once	TRBV7-7	TRBJ2-7	15	TRBD2	TGTGCTAGCAGCCAAGGACTAGCGGGTGGGGACGAGCAGTACTTC	CASSQGLAGGDEQYF
NA	TRBV3-1/TRBV3-2	TRBJ1-6	15	NA	TGTGCCAGCAGCCAAGGACAGTCCTATAGTCCACCCCTCCACTTT	CASSQGQSYSPPLHF
NA	TRBV27	TRBJ1-1	13	NA	TGTGCCAGCAGTTCAGGGGAATTCACTGAAGCTTTCTTT	CASSSGEFTEAFF
NA	TRBV21-1	TRBJ2-7	15	NA	TGTGCCAGCAGCCCCCCCCGTGACAGGGTGGACGAGCAGTACTTC	CASSPPRDRVDEQYF
NA	TRBV28	TRBJ2-7	13	NA	TGTGCCAGCAGTTCGACAGCGACCTACGAGCAGTACTTC	CASSSTATYEQYF
once	TRBV18	TRBJ1-1	14	NA	TGTGCCAGCTCACCATTTATCGTCTTCACTGAAGCTTTCTTT	CASSPFIVFTEAFF
NA	TRBV10-3	TRBJ2-7	15	TRBD1	TGTGCCATCAGTGAGTCTGGGGACAGGGTAGCCGAGCAGTACTTC	CAISESGDRVAEQYF
NA	TRBV2	TRBJ2-1	13	TRBD2	TGTGCCAGCAGTGATAGCGGGAGGGGCGAGCAGTTCTTC	CASSDSGRGEQFF
NA	TRBV6-5	TRBJ2-5	16	NA	TGTGCCAGCAGTTACTCGAGTTCTAGCCGGCCAGAGACCCAGTACTTC	CASSYSSSSRPETQYF
once	TRBV7-3	TRBJ2-7	15	TRBD2	TGTGCCAGCAGCTCATCCGGGCTAGCGGGAGACGAGCAGTACTTC	CASSSSGLAGDEQYF
NA	TRBV5-1	TRBJ1-3	14	TRBD1	TGCGCCAGCAGCCTGGGGACAGACGGAAACACCATATATTTT	CASSLGTDGNTIYF
few	TRBV28	TRBJ1-5	14	NA	TGTGCCAGCAGTGTAGGACATACAGGGCAGCCCCAGCATTTT	CASSVGHTGQPQHF
NA	TRBV6-6	TRBJ2-7	15	TRBD2	TGTGCCACGCTTTGGGGTAGCGGGAATGTCGGCGAGCAGTACTTC	CATLWGSGNVGEQYF
NA	TRBV6-6	TRBJ1-3	15	TRBD1	TGTGCCAGCAGCCAAGGACAGGCCTCTGGAAACACCATATATTTT	CASSQGQASGNTIYF
NA	TRBV4-1	TRBJ2-1	15	NA	TGCGCCAGCAGCCAAGCGGACAAGAACTACAATGAGCAGTTCTTC	CASSQADKNYNEQFF
NA	TRBV11-1	TRBJ2-1	14	NA	TGTGCCAGCAGCAGAGGGACTTTGTACAATGAGCAGTTCTTC	CASSRGTLYNEQFF
NA	TRBV6-5	TRBJ2-3	15	NA	TGTGCCAGCAGGCGGGACTTTTCCCACACAGATACGCAGTATTTT	CASRRDFSHTDTQYF
NA	TRBV9	TRBJ1-3	14	TRBD1	TGTGCCAGCAGTCCACAGGGGGCTTTCAACACCATATATTTT	CASSPQGAFNTIYF
NA	TRBV5-1	TRBJ2-7	14	TRBD1	TGCGCCAGCAGCAAATGGGACAGTTCCTACGAGCAGTACTTC	CASSKWDSSYEQYF
NA	TRBV5-6	TRBJ2-1	15	TRBD1	TGTGCCAGCAGCTTCGGAGGACAGGGACTCAATGAGCAGTTCTTC	CASSFGGQGLNEQFF
NA	TRBV11-3	TRBJ2-3	15	TRBD1	TGTGCCAGCAGCGTGGGACAGGGGGGCACAGATACGCAGTATTTT	CASSVGQGGTDTQYF
NA	TRBV4-2	TRBJ1-2	12	NA	TGTGCCAGCAGCCATGACAGCTATGGCTACACCTTC	CASSHDSYGYTF
once	TRBV5-8	TRBJ2-2	13	NA	TGTGCCAGCAGGAGGATGATGACCGGGGAGCTGTTTTTT	CASRRMMTGELFF
NA	TRBV19	TRBJ2-7	16	TRBD1	TGTGCCAGTAGCGAGACCGGGACAGACTGGATGTACGAGCAGTACTTC	CASSETGTDWMYEQYF
NA	TRBV19	TRBJ1-5	15	TRBD1	TGTGCCAGCACTGACAGGGGGCTTGGGAATCAGCCCCAGCATTTT	CASTDRGLGNQPQHF
NA	TRBV30	TRBJ1-6	14	NA	TGTGCCTGGAGTGTAAGAGGGTCTGGTTCACCCCTCCACTTT	CAWSVRGSGSPLHF
NA	TRBV12-3/TRBV12-4	TRBJ2-1	13	TRBD2	TGTGCCAGCAGGAAGCGGGAGGTCTATGAGCAGTTCTTC	CASRKREVYEQFF
NA	TRBV4-1	TRBJ2-7	15	TRBD2	TGCGCCAGCAGCCTGGTGACTAGCGGGACCTACGAGCAGTACTTC	CASSLVTSGTYEQYF
NA	TRBV11-2	TRBJ2-3	19	TRBD2	TGTGCCAGCAGCATTCTAGCGGGAGGGATAGGGGGTAGCACAGATACGCAGTATTTT	CASSILAGGIGGSTDTQYF
NA	TRBV29-1	TRBJ2-1	14	NA	TGCAGCGTTGATCGGGACACCTCCTACAATGAGCAGTTCTTC	CSVDRDTSYNEQFF
NA	TRBV10-3	TRBJ2-2	15	TRBD1	TGTGCCATCAGCGACAGGGGGGTCGGCACCGGGGAGCTGTTTTTT	CAISDRGVGTGELFF
NA	TRBV5-1	TRBJ2-1	16	TRBD2	TGCGCCAGCAGCTTGGATGGGACTAGCGGGGTCCATGAGCAGTTCTTC	CASSLDGTSGVHEQFF
once	TRBV5-1	TRBJ1-6	13	NA	TGCGCCAGCAGTGTCGAGGATAATTCACCCCTCCACTTT	CASSVEDNSPLHF
NA	TRBV2	TRBJ1-1	12	NA	TGTGCCAGGTCATCAGGGAACACTGAAGCTTTCTTT	CARSSGNTEAFF
NA	TRBV3-1/TRBV3-2	TRBJ2-5	15	NA	TGTGCCAGCAGCCAAGACAGGGTAACACAAGAGACCCAGTACTTC	CASSQDRVTQETQYF
NA	TRBV5-8	TRBJ2-1	20	TRBD2	TGTGCCAGCAGCTTTCGGGAAACCGGGACTAGCGGGAGGGCCCTTGATGAGCAGTTCTTC	CASSFRETGTSGRALDEQFF
NA	TRBV7-3	TRBJ2-2	17	TRBD2	TGTGCCAGCAGCCCCGGACTAGCGGAGGGAAGGGCCGGGGAGCTGTTTTTT	CASSPGLAEGRAGELFF
NA	TRBV18	TRBJ2-1	13	NA	TGTGCCAGCTCACCACCGGCGCGGGATGAGCAGTTCTTC	CASSPPARDEQFF
NA	TRBV6-6	TRBJ2-5	14	NA	TGTGCCAGCAGTTACCCCGCGGTGACAGAGACCCAGTACTTC	CASSYPAVTETQYF
NA	TRBV9	TRBJ2-7	15	NA	TGTGCCAGCAGCACTCGGACAGCATCACCCTACGAGCAGTACTTC	CASSTRTASPYEQYF
once	TRBV9	TRBJ1-2	14	TRBD1	TGTGCCAGCAGCGTCGGGACAGGGCGCCCTGGCTACACCTTC	CASSVGTGRPGYTF
NA	TRBV5-1	TRBJ2-1	18	TRBD1	TGCGCCAGCAGCCCGCACCCCTCACAGGGGGAATTTAGCAATGAGCAGTTCTTC	CASSPHPSQGEFSNEQFF
NA	TRBV11-3	TRBJ1-5	15	NA	TGTGCCAGCAGCTATCGGGGGGATAGCAATCAGCCCCAGCATTTT	CASSYRGDSNQPQHF
NA	TRBV29-1	TRBJ2-3	11	NA	TGCAGCGTCGGAGGGACAGATACGCAGTATTTT	CSVGGTDTQYF
NA	TRBV7-6	TRBJ2-1	15	NA	TGTGCCAGCAGCTTAGAACTTTTGCGGATCAATGAGCAGTTCTTC	CASSLELLRINEQFF
NA	TRBV2	TRBJ1-2	13	NA	TGTGCCAGCAGTGAACGCCAGGGGCACGGCTACACCTTC	CASSERQGHGYTF
few	TRBV18	TRBJ1-1	14	NA	TGTGCCAGCTCACCGGGCAGGTCAAGCACTGAAGCTTTCTTT	CASSPGRSSTEAFF
few	TRBV11-2	TRBJ1-2	14	NA	TGTGCCAGCAGCTTTTGGGTAGCCTCCTATGGCTACACCTTC	CASSFWVASYGYTF